Listed below are T cell receptor beta chains from one sample, sequenced in a study of human T cells and chemical hapten exposure. From the RACE reads, TCRdb called clonotypes with MiXCR, one entry per CDR3 protein. This sample has 95,000 to 150,000 distinct CDR3 sequences, with about 11% found just once. The material sequenced was whole blood, taken in connection with sensitization to the hapten diphenylcyclopropenone (DPC). All receptors derive from a woman aged 45-65 years with alopecia areata. Some clones in this sample may be carry-over from other donors' samples. CDR3s include the opening cysteine and the closing phenylalanine or tryptophan. The D gene is left open where the match is weak. Clone size, where shown, is once, few, many, or a class for clones that have expanded.

d_call,clone_size,j_call,cdr3_length,v_call,cdr3_aa,cdr3_nt
-,-,TRBJ1-5,16,TRBV7-2,CASSLVGPGGNQPQHF,TGTGCCAGCAGCTTAGTGGGGCCAGGAGGCAATCAGCCCCAGCATTTT
-,few,TRBJ1-4,15,TRBV20-1,CSARMSVSEGEKLFF,TGCAGTGCTAGGATGAGCGTTAGTGAGGGGGAAAAACTGTTTTTT
-,-,TRBJ2-7,13,TRBV12-3/TRBV12-4,CASSFGAGGAEYF,TGTGCCAGCAGTTTTGGTGCTGGGGGCGCGGAGTACTTC
TRBD1,-,TRBJ1-5,14,TRBV29-1,CSVASGTGDQPQHF,TGCAGCGTGGCGTCCGGGACAGGGGATCAGCCCCAGCATTTT
-,-,TRBJ1-1,15,TRBV24-1,CATSEGREMSTEAFF,TGTGCCACCAGTGAGGGCAGGGAGATGAGTACTGAAGCTTTCTTT
TRBD2,few,TRBJ2-3,13,TRBV20-1,CSAGGDSTDTQYF,TGCAGTGCGGGGGGGGATAGCACAGATACGCAGTATTTT
-,-,TRBJ2-5,17,TRBV12-3/TRBV12-4,CASSLMSTGGGTGTQYF,TGTGCCAGCAGTTTGATGTCCACGGGGGGAGGGACAGGGACCCAGTACTTC
TRBD1,-,TRBJ1-4,14,TRBV12-3/TRBV12-4,CASSIGTDREKLFF,TGTGCCAGCAGCATCGGGACAGACAGAGAAAAACTGTTTTTT
-,few,TRBJ2-3,15,TRBV28,CASTLPGPPADTQYF,TGTGCCAGCACCCTTCCCGGGCCTCCGGCCGATACGCAGTATTTT
-,few,TRBJ2-3,14,TRBV20-1,CSARGPESTDTQYF,TGCAGTGCTAGAGGCCCGGAGAGCACAGATACGCAGTATTTT
-,few,TRBJ1-5,19,TRBV15,CATSRDRGGLRHPAEPQHF,TGTGCCACCAGCAGAGATCGGGGGGGGTTAAGACATCCCGCGGAGCCCCAGCATTTT
-,few,TRBJ2-3,12,TRBV7-2,CASSSSPSTQYF,TGTGCCAGCAGCTCTAGCCCCTCCACGCAGTATTTT
-,few,TRBJ2-4,12,TRBV23-1,CASSRPTGIQYF,TGCGCCAGCAGTCGCCCTACGGGCATTCAGTACTTC